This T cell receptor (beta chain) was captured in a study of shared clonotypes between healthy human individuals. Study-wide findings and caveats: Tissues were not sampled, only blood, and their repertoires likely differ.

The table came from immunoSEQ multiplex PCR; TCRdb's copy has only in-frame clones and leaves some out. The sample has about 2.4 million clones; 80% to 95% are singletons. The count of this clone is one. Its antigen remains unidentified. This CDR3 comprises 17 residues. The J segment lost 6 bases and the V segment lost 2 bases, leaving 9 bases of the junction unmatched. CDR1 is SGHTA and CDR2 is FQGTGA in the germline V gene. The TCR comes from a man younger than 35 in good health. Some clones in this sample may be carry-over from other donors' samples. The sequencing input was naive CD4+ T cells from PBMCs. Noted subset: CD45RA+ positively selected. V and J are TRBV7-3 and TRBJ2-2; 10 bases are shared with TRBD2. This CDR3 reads CASSLDPGLAGAGELFF. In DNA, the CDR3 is TGTGCCAGCAGCTTAGACCCCGGGCTAGCGGGAGCCGGGGAGCTGTTTTTT.